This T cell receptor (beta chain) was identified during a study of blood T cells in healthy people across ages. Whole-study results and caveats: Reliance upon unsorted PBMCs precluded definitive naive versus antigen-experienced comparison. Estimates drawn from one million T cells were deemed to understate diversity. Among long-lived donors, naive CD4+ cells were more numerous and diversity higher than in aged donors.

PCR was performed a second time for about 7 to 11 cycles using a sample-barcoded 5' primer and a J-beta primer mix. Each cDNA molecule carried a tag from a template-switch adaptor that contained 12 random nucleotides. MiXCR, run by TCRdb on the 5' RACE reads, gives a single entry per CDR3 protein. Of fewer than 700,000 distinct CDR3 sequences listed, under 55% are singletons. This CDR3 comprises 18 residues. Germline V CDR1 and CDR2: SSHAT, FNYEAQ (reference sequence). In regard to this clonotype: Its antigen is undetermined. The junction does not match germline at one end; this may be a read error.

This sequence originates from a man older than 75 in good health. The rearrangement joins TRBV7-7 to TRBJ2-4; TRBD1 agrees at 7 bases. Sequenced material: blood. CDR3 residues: CASSLKDTGAGAKNIQYF. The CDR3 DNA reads TGTGCTAGCAGCTTAAAAGATACAGGGGCAGGGGCCAAAAACATTCAGTACTTC.